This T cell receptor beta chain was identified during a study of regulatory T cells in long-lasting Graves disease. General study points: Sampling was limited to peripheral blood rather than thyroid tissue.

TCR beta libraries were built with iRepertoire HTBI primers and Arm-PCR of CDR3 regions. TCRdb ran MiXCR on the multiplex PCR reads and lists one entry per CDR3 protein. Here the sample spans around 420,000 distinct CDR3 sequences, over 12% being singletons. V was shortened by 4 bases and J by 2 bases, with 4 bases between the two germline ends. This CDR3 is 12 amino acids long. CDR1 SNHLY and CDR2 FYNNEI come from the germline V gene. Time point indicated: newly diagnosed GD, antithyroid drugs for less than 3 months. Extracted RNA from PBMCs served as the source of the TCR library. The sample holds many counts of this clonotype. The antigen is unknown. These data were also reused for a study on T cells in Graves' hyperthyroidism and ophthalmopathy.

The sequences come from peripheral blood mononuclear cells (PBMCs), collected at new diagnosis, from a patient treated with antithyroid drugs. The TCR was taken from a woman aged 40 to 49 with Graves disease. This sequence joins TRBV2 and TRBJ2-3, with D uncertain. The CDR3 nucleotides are TGTGCCAGCAGTGCGACCACAGATACGCAGTATTTT. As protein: CASSATTDTQYF.